This T cell receptor (beta chain) was sequenced during a study of cytomegalovirus exposure and HLA in healthy donors. This clone has just one count. The PCR made use of 60 Vbeta and 13 Jbeta primers. Repertoires were generated with immunoSEQ multiplex PCR, while TCRdb's copy carries only in-frame clones and drops some. Of about 100,000 clones in the sample, about 75% were seen once. Trimming left V 5 bases short and J 6 bases short, with 16 bases between. CDR1 is SGHAT and CDR2 is FQNNGV in the germline V gene. The CDR3 is 14 amino acids. The J gene is TRBJ1-2, the V gene TRBV11-2, with D tentatively TRBD1 (6 bases). Sequenced material: PBMCs. The TCR sequence derives from a male donor in good health and CMV-seropositive. The CDR3, as DNA: TGTGCCAGCAGCCCCGGGGGGCCCCAAAATGGCTACACCTTC. It codes for CASSPGGPQNGYTF. Full variable domain (remainder filled in from reference TRBV11-2 and TRBJ1-2): EAGVAQSPRYKIIEKRQSVAFWCNPISGHATLYWYQQILGQGPKLLIQFQNNGVVDDSQLPKDRFSAERLKGVDSTLKIQPAKLEDSAVYLCASSPGGPQNGYTFGSGTRLTVV.